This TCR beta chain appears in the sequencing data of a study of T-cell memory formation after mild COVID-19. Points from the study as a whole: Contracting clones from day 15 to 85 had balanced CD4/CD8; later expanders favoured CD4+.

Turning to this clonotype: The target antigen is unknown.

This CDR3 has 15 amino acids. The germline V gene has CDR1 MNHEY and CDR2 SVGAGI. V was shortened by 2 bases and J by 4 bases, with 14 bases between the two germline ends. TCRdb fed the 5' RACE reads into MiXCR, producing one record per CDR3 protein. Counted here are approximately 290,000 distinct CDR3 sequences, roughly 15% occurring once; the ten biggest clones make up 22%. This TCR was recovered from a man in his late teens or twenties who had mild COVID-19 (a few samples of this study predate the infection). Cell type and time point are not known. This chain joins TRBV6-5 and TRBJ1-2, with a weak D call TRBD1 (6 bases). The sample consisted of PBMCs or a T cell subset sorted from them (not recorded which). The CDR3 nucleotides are TGTGCCAGCAGTTACGGGAGGGGGTCGCTCTATGGCTACACCTTC. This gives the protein CASSYGRGSLYGYTF.